This T cell receptor beta chain was profiled in a study of early T cells in non-severe SARS-CoV-2 infection. Study details: RNA in bulk from unsorted whole blood was sequenced, and chains were unpaired.

Individual cDNA molecules each received unique molecular identifiers attached to them. TCRdb used MiXCR to reprocess the 5' RACE reads, holding one entry per CDR3 protein. Altogether 25,000 to 30,000 distinct CDR3 sequences are present, 8.5% to 10% being singletons, with the ten largest covering roughly 13%. V dropped 0 bases and J dropped 3 bases, with 14 bases sitting between them. CDR1 LNHDA and CDR2 SQIVND come from the germline V gene (reference sequence). This CDR3 comprises 16 residues. This clonotype was counted between two and nine times. This TCR came from an adult who was a healthcare worker with PCR-confirmed SARS-CoV-2 infection or an uninfected control (not recorded which). The rearrangement uses TRBV19 and TRBJ1-2, with unresolved D. The sequencing sample was made of whole blood. The CDR3 spells CASSIDSNRLHYGYTF. The CDR3 region has the DNA TGTGCCAGTAGTATAGATTCTAACCGACTGCACTATGGCTACACCTTC.